This T cell receptor (beta chain) was identified in a study of cytotoxic CD8 clonotypes in ibrutinib-treated CLL. Comment on this clone: Its cognate antigen is unknown.

Study-level points and caveats: Once treatment began, public clonotypes, which were uncommon, contracted or stayed stable. Baseline clonality, above age-matched healthy donor levels, tracked circulating CD8+ T-cell counts. Investigators sampled sustained-remission and progressing patients at differing times.

Measured with immunoSEQ multiplex PCR; TCRdb has only the in-frame clones, and not every one. Of some 310,000 clones detected, just under 80% appear once; the ten largest clones hold approximately 7%. Germline loops: CDR1 SGHDT, CDR2 YYEEEE. The V gene end was trimmed by 3 bases and the J gene end by 1 base; junction bases not matched to a gene: 10. The CDR3 runs 17 residues. This rearrangement joins TRBV5-6 to TRBJ1-5; TRBD1 matches at 7 bases. Sequenced here: PBMCs, sampled before ibrutinib treatment. The TCR sequence derives from a human donor with chronic lymphocytic leukemia. CDR3 DNA sequence: TGTGCCAGCAGCTCCCGGGGACAGAGGGGGAGCAATCAGCCCCAGCATTTT. Encoded protein: CASSSRGQRGSNQPQHF.